This entry features one TCR beta chain sequence. No antigen is known for it. This CDR3 has 16 amino acids. Germline values: CDR1 SGHVS, CDR2 FNYEAQ. V was trimmed by 3 bases and J by 0 bases, leaving 9 bases between them. The healthy adult donors were HIV-negative and reported no recent acute infections or vaccinations. The record originates from a study of shared clonotypes between healthy human individuals. Whole-study results and caveats: Owing to a small donor count, the genetic and exposure-history diversity represented was limited.

This table comes from immunoSEQ multiplex PCR, and its TCRdb copy is limited to in-frame clones, with some not included. This sample has a few million clones, with 92% found just once. Sequenced: naive CD4+ T cells from PBMCs. The sample's subset: CD45RA+ positively selected. The TCR sequence derives from a man aged 18 to 35 in good health. Some clones in this sample may be carry-over from other donors' samples. The V gene is TRBV7-6, the J gene TRBJ2-6; D is undetermined. The CDR3 bases are TGTGCCAGCAGCTTTGGGGTAGGCTCTGGGGCCAACGTCCTGACTTTC. It specifies CASSFGVGSGANVLTF.